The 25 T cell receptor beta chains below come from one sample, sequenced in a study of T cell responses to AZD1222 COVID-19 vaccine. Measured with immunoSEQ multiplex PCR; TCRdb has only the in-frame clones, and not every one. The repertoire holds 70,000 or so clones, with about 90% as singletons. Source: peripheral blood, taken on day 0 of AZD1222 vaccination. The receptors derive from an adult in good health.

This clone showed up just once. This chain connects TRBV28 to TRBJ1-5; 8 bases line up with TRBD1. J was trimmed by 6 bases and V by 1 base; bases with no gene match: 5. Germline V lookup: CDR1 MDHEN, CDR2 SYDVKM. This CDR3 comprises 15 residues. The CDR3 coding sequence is TGTGCCAGCAGTTTATTGGGACAGGCCCTTCAGCCCCAGCATTTT. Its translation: CASSLLGQALQPQHF.

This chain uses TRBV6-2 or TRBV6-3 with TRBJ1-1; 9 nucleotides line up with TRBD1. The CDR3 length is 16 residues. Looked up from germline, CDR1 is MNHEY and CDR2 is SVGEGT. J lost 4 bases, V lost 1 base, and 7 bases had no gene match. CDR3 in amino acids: CASSYFKMTGGTEAFF. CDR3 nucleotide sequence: TGTGCCAGCAGTTACTTCAAAATGACAGGGGGCACTGAAGCTTTCTTT.

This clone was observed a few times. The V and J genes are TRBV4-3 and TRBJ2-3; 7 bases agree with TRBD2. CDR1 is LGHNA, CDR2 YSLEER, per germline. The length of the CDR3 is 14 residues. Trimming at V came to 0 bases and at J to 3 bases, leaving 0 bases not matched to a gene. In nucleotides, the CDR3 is TGCGCCAGCAGCCAAGAACTAGCGACAGATACGCAGTATTTT. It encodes CASSQELATDTQYF.

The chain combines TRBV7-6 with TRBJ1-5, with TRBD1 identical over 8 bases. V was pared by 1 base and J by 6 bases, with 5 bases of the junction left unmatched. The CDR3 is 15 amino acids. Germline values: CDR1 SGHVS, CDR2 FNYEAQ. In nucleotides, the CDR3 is TGTGCCAGCAGCTTAGGGCAGGGGGCCACTCAGCCCCAGCATTTT. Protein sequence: CASSLGQGATQPQHF.

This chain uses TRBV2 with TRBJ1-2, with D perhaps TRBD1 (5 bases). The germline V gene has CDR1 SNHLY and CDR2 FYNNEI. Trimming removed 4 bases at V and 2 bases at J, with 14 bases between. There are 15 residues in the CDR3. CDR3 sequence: CASSVLQVNNYGYTF. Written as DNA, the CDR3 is TGTGCCAGCAGTGTGCTACAGGTCAACAACTATGGCTACACCTTC.

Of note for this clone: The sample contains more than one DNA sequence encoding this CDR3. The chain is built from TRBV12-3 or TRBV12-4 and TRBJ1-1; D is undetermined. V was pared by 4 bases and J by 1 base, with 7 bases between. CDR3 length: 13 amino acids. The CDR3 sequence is CASSSGPNTEAFF. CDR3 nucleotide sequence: TGTGCCAGCAGTTCCGGGCCGAACACTGAAGCTTTCTTT.

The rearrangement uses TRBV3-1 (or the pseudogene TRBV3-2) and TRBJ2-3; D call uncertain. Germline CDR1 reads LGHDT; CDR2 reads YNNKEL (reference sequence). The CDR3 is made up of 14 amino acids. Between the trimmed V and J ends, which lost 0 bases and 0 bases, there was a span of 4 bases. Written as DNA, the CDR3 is TGTGCCAGCAGCCAAGATTACAGCACAGATACGCAGTATTTT. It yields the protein CASSQDYSTDTQYF.

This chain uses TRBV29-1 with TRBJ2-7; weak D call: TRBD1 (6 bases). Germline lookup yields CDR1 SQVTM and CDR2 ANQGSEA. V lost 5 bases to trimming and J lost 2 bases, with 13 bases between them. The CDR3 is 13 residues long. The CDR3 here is CSVNRVGAYEQYF. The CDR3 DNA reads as TGCAGCGTTAACAGGGTTGGAGCCTACGAGCAGTACTTC.

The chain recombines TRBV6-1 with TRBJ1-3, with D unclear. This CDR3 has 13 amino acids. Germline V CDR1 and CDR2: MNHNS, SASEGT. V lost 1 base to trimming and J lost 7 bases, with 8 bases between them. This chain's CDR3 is CASSEGDWNTIYF. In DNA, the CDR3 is TGTGCCAGCAGTGAAGGGGATTGGAACACCATATATTTT.

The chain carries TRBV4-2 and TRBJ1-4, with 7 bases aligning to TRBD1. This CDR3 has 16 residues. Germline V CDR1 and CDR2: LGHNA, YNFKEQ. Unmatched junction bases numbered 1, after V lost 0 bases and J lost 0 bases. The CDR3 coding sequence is TGTGCCAGCAGCCAAGATGACAGGGCAACTAATGAAAAACTGTTTTTT. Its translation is CASSQDDRATNEKLFF.

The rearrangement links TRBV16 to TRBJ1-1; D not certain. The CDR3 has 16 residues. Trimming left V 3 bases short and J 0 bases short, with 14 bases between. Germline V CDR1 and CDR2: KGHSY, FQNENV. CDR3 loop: CASSQAESLMNTEAFF. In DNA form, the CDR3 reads TGTGCCAGCAGCCAGGCAGAGAGCCTCATGAACACTGAAGCTTTCTTT.

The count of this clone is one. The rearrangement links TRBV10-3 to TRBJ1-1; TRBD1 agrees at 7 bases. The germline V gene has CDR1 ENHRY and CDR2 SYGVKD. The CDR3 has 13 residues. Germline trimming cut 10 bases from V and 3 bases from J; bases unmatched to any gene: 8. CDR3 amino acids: CATRGAGDTEAFF. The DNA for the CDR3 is TGTGCCACCAGGGGGGCCGGGGACACTGAAGCTTTCTTT.

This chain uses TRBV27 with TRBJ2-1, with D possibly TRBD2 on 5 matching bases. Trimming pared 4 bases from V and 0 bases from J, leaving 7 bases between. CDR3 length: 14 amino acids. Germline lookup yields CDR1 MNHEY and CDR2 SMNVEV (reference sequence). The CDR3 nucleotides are TGTGCCAGCAGTTCGGACTCCTCCTACAATGAGCAGTTCTTC. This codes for CASSSDSSYNEQFF.

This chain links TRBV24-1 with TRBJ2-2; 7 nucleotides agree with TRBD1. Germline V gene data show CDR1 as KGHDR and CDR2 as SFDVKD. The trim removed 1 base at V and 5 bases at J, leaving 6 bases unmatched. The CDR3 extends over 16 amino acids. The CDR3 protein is CATSDFRQGWTGELFF. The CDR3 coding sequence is TGTGCCACCAGTGATTTTAGACAGGGATGGACCGGGGAGCTGTTTTTT.

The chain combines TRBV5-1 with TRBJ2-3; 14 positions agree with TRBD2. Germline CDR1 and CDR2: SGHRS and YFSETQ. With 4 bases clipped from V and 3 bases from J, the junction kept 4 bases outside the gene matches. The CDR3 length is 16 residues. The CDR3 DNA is TGCGCCAGCAGCGCCGGGACTAGCGGGAGAACAGATACGCAGTATTTT. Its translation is CASSAGTSGRTDTQYF.

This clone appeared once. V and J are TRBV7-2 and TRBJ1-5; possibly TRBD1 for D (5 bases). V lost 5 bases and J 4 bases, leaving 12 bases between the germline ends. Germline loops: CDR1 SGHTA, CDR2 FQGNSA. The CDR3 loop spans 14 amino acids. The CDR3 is CASSPGGGNQPQHF. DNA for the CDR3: TGTGCCAGCAGCCCCGGGGGGGGGAATCAGCCCCAGCATTTT.

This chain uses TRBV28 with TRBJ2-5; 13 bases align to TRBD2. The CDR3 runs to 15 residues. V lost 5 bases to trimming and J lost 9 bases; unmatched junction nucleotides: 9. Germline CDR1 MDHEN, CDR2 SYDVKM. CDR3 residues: CASSTRLAGGTPQYF. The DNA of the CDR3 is TGTGCCAGCAGTACCCGACTAGCGGGAGGTACCCCCCAGTACTTC.

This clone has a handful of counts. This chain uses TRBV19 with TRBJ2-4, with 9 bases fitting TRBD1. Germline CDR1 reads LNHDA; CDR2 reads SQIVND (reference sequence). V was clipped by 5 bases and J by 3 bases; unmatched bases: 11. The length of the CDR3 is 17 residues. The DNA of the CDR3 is TGTGCCAGTAGTGCCCGGACAGGGGTTACGGACAAAAACATTCAGTACTTC. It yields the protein CASSARTGVTDKNIQYF.

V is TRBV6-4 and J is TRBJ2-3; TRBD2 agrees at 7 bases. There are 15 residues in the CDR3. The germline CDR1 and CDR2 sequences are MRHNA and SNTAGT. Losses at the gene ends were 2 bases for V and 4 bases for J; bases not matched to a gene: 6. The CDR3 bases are TGTGCCAGCAGTGACGGGGCGGGAGCGGCAGATACGCAGTATTTT. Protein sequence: CASSDGAGAADTQYF.

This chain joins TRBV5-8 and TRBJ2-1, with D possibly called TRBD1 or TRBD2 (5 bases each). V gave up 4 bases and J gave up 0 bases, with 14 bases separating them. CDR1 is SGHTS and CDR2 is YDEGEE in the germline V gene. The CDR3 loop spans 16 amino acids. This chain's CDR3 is CASSTRQKSSYNEQFF. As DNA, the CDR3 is TGTGCCAGCAGCACTAGACAGAAGAGCTCCTACAATGAGCAGTTCTTC. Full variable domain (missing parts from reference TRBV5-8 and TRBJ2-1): EAGVTQSPTHLIKTRGQQATLRCSPISGHTSVYWYQQALGLGLQFLLWYDEGEERNRGNFPPRFSGRQFPNYSSELNVNALELEDSALYLCASSTRQKSSYNEQFFGPGTRLTVL.

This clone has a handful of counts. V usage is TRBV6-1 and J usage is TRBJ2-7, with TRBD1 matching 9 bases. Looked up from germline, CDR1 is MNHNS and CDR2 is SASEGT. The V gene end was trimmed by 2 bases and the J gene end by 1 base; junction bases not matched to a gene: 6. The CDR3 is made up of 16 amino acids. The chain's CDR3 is CASSESHGTGSYEQYF. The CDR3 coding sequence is TGTGCCAGCAGTGAATCGCACGGGACAGGGTCCTACGAGCAGTACTTC.

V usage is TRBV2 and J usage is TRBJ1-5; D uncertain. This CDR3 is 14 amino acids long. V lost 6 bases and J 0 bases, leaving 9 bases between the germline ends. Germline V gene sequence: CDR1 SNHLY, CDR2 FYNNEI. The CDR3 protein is CASSTAYSNQPQHF. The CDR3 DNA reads TGTGCCAGCAGCACAGCGTATAGCAATCAGCCCCAGCATTTT.

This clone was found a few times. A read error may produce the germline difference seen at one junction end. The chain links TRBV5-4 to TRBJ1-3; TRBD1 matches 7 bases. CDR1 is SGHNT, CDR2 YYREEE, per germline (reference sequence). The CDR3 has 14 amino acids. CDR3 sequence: CASSLGQTGNTIYF. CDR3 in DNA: TGTGCCAGCAGTTTGGGACAGACTGGAAACACCATATATTTT. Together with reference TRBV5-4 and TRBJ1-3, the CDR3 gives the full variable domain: ETGVTQSPTHLIKTRGQQVTLRCSSQSGHNTVSWYQQALGQGPQFIFQYYREEENGRGNFPPRFSGLQFPNYSSELNVNALELDDSALYLCASSLGQTGNTIYFGEGSWLTVV.

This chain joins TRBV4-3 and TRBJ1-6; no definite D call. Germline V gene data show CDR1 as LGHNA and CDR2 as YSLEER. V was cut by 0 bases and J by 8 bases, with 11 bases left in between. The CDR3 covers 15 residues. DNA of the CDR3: TGCGCCAGCAGCCAAGATACTGGGTGGGATTCACCCCTCCACTTT. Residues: CASSQDTGWDSPLHF.

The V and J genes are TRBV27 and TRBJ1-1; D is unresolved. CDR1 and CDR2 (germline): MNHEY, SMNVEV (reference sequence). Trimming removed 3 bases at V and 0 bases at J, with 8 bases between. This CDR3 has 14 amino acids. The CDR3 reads CASSFGRLNTEAFF. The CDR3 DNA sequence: TGTGCCAGCAGTTTTGGCAGGTTGAACACTGAAGCTTTCTTT.